This paragraph reports one TCR beta chain. This entry is derived from a study of blood T cell repertoires in COVID-19. Whole-study context: PBMCs, B-cell-depleted T cells, or T cells provided the cDNA or gDNA that made up the material.

The ends lost 3 bases at V and 2 bases at J; junction bases unmatched: 5. CDR1 SGHRS and CDR2 YFSETQ come from the germline V gene. The CDR3 totals 15 residues. Residents of 24 US areas, aged 18 to 89 years, made up the participants. Study processing details: Counts of nucleated cells, estimated from reference gene primer amplification, were obtained. Assay used: immunoSEQ multiplex PCR; TCRdb lists only in-frame clones, some missing. The DNA gave D and trimming, while V, J and clone size come from that table. This table has a few hundred thousand clones, approximately 90% appearing once. Sequencing was done on a sample of PBMCs or T cells enriched from blood (not recorded which). The rearrangement joins TRBV5-1 to TRBJ2-3, with 8 bases identical to TRBD2. The TCR originated in an older woman who had recovered from COVID-19. The CDR3, as DNA: TGCGCCAGCAGCTCCCAAGCGGGGGTCACAGATACGCAGTATTTT. Translating it yields CASSSQAGVTDTQYF.